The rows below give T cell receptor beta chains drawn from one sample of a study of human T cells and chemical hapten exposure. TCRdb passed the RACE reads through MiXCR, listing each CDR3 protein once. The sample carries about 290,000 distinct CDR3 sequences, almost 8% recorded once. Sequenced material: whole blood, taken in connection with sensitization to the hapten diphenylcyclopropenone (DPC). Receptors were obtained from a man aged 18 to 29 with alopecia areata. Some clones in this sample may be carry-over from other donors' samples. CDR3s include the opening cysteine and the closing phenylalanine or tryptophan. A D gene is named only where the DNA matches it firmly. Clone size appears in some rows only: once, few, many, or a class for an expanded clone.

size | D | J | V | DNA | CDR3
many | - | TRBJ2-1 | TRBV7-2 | TGTGCCAGCAGCTTACAGGTGGACAATGAGCAGTTCTTC | CASSLQVDNEQFF
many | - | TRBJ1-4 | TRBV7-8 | TGTGCCAGCAGCTTGTGGTCAACTAATGAAAAACTGTTTTTT | CASSLWSTNEKLFF
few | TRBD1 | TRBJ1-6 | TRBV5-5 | TGTGCCAGCAGCCCTACTGCTCGCCAGGGGGATTCACCCCTCCACTTT | CASSPTARQGDSPLHF
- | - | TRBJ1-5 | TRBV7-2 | TGTGCCAGCAGCCCCCAGGGGAGGGTTGGCAATCAGCCCCAGCATTTT | CASSPQGRVGNQPQHF
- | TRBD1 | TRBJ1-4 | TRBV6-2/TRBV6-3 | TGTGCCAGCAGAGATACCGGGACAGGTGGCGAAAAACTGTTTTTT | CASRDTGTGGEKLFF
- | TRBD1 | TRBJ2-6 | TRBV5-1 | TGCGCCAGCAGCAAGGACAGGGCTGGGGCCAACGTCCTGACTTTC | CASSKDRAGANVLTF
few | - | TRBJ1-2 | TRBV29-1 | TGCAGCGTTGTTCTGCAGGGAGTTAGTTCGCGGGGCTACACCTTC | CSVVLQGVSSRGYTF
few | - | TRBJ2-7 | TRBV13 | TGTGCCAGCAGCGGGACCGGGACGGCCCGCTCCGAGCAGTACTTC | CASSGTGTARSEQYF
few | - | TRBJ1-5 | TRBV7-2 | TGTGCCAGCAGCTTAGGAGAATCGGGTAGCAATCAGCCCCAGCATTTT | CASSLGESGSNQPQHF
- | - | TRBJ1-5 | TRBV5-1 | TGCGCCAGCAGCTTGGAGATCAATCAGCCCCAGCATTTT | CASSLEINQPQHF
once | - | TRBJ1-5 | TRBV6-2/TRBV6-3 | TGTGCCACTCAGGTATATAGCAATCAGCCCCAGCATTTT | CATQVYSNQPQHF
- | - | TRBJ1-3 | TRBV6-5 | TGTGCCAGCCGGGGCGATTGGGGTCTGAACACCATATATTTT | CASRGDWGLNTIYF
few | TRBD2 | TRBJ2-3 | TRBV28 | TGTGCCAGCAGTTTACGGAATAGCGGGGGGGCGACAGATACGCAGTATTTT | CASSLRNSGGATDTQYF
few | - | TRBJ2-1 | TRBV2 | TGTGCCAGCAGCCCCGAGAGGGTTAATGAGCAGTTCTTC | CASSPERVNEQFF
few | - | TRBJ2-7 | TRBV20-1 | TGCAGTGCTAGGAAAAGAATGGGCCCAACCTACGAGCAGTACTTC | CSARKRMGPTYEQYF
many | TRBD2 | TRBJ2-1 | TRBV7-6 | TGTGCCAGCAGCTTGGGCGGGGGTCAATACAATGAGCAGTTCTTC | CASSLGGGQYNEQFF
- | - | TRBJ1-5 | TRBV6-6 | TGTGCCAGCAGTTACAGCAGGGAGGGGAATCAGCCCCAGCATTTT | CASSYSREGNQPQHF
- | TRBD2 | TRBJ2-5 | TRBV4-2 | TGTGCCAGCAGCCAAAAAGCGGGGGAGGGGCTCGAAGAGACCCAGTACTTC | CASSQKAGEGLEETQYF
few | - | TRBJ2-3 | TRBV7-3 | TGTGCCAGCAGCTTAATGTTTGGGGGTGGGACAGATACGCAGTATTTT | CASSLMFGGGTDTQYF
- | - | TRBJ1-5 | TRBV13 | TGTGCCAGCAGCCAGAGACAGAACTATCAGCCCCAGCATTTT | CASSQRQNYQPQHF